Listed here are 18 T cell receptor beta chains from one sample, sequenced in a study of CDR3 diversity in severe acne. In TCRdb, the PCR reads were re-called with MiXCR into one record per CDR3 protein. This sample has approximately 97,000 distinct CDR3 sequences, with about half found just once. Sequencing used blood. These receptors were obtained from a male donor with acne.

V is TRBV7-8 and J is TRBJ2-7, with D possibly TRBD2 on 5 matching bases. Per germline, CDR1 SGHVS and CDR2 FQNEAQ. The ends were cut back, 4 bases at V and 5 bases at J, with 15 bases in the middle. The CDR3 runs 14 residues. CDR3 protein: CASSSWRAGNEQYF. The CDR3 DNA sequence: TGTGCCAGCAGCTCGTGGCGGGCCGGGAACGAGCAGTACTTC.

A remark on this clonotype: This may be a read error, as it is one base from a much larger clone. The CDR3 DNA follows: TGCGCCAGCGGCCAAGGACTAGCGGGGGGCTACGAGCAGTACTTC. This translates into CASGQGLAGGYEQYF. The chain combines TRBV10-1 with TRBJ2-7; 14 bases are a match to TRBD2. Germline V lookup: CDR1 WNHNN, CDR2 SYGVQD (reference sequence). The junction had 6 bases not matched to a gene; V was cut back by 8 bases and J by 3 bases. The CDR3 is 15 residues long.

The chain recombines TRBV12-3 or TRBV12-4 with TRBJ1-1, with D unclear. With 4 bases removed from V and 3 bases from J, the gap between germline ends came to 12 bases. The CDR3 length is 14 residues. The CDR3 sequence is CASSSNRFHTEAFF. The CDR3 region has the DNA TGTGCCAGCAGTTCGAACAGATTTCACACTGAAGCTTTCTTT.

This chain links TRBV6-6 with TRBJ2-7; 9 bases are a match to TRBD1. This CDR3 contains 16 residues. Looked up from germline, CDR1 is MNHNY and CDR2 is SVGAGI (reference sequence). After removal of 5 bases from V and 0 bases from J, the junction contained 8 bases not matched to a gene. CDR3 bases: TGTGCCAGCAGTGCCACCGGGACAGGGCTCTCCTACGAGCAGTACTTC. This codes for CASSATGTGLSYEQYF.

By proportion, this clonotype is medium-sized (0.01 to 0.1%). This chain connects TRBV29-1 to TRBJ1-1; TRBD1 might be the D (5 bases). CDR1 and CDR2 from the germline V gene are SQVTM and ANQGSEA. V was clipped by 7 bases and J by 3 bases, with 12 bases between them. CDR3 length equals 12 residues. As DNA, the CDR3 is TGCAGCGCCTCGACAGTTCACACTGAAGCTTTCTTT. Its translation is CSASTVHTEAFF.

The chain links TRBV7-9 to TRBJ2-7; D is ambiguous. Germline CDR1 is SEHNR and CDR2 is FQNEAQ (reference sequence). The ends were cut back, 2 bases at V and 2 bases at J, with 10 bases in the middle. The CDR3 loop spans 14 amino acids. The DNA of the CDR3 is TGTGCCAGCAGCTTAATCACGGGCCCCTACGAGCAGTACTTC. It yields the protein CASSLITGPYEQYF. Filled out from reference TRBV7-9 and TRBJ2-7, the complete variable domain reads DTGVSQNPRHKITKRGQNVTFRCDPISEHNRLYWYRQTLGQGPEFLTYFQNEAQLEKSRLLSDRFSAERPKGSFSTLEIQRTEQGDSAMYLCASSLITGPYEQYFGPGTRLTVT.

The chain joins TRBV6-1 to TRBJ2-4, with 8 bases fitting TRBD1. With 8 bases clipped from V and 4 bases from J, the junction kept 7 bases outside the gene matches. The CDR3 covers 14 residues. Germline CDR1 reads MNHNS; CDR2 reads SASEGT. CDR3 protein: CASSRGTGKNIQYF. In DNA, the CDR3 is TGTGCCAGCTCAAGGGGGACAGGTAAAAACATTCAGTACTTC.

The CDR3 DNA reads TGCAGCGTTGAATTCCAGGGCCTAACAACTAATGAAAAACTGTTTTTT. Amino acid sequence: CSVEFQGLTTNEKLFF. This chain joins TRBV29-1 and TRBJ1-4, with a weak D call TRBD1 (5 bases). Germline V lookup: CDR1 SQVTM, CDR2 ANQGSEA. V was cut by 2 bases and J by 0 bases, with 13 bases left in between. The CDR3 sequence is 16 residues long.

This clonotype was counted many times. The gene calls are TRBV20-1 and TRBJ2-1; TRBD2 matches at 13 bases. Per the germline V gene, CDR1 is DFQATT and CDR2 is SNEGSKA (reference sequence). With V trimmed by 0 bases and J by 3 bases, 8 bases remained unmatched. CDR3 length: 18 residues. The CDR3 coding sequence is TGCAGTGCTAGAGATGTAACTAGCGGGAGGGCGGTCTACAATGAGCAGTTCTTC. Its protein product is CSARDVTSGRAVYNEQFF.

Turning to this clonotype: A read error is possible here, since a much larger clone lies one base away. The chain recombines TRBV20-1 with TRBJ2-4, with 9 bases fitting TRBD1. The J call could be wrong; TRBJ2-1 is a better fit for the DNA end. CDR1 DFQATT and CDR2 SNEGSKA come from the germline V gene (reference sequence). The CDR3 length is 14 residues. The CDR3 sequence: CSARERRDRDIQFF. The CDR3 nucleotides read TGCAGTGCTAGAGAGCGAAGGGACAGGGACATTCAGTTCTTC.

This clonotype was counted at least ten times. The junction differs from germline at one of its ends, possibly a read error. CDR3 sequence: CASSFFPSDTRYF. DNA of the CDR3: TGTGCCAGCAGCTTTTTTCCGAGCGATACGCGGTATTTT. The rearrangement joins TRBV13 to TRBJ2-3; no definite D call. CDR3 length equals 13 residues. Germline CDR1 is PRHDT and CDR2 is FYEKMQ (reference sequence).

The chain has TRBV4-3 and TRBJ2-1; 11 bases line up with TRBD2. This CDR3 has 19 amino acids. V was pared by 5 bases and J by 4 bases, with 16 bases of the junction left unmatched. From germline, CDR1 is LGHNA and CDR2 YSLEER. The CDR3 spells CASSLGQGRTSGLYNEQFF. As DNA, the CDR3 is TGCGCCAGCAGCTTAGGACAGGGACGGACTAGCGGGTTATACAATGAGCAGTTCTTC.

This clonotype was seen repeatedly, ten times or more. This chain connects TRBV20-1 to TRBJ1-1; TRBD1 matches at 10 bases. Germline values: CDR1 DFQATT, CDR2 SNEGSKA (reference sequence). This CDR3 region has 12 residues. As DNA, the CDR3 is TGCAGGGCCGGGGACAGGGGATATGAAGCTTTCTTT. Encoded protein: CRAGDRGYEAFF.

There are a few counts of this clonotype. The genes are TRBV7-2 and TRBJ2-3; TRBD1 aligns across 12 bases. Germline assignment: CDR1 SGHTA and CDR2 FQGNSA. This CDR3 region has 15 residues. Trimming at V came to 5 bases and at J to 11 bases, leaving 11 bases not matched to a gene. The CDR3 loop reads CASSLGQGAYNEQYF. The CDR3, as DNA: TGTGCCAGCAGCCTGGGACAGGGGGCGTACAATGAGCAGTATTTT.

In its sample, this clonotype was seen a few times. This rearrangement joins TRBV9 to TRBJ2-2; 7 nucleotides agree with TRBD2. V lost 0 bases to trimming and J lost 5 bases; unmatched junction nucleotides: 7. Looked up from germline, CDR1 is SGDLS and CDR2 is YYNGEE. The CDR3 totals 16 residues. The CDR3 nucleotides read TGTGCCAGCAGCGTAGACCCAGCGGGGTTAACCGGGGAGCTGTTTTTT. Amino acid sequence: CASSVDPAGLTGELFF.

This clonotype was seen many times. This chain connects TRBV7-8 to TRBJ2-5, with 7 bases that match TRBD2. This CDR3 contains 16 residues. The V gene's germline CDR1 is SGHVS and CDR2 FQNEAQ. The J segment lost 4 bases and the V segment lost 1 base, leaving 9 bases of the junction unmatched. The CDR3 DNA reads TGTGCCAGCAGCTTAGATCGCGGACTAGTGCGAGAGACCCAGTACTTC. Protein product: CASSLDRGLVRETQYF.

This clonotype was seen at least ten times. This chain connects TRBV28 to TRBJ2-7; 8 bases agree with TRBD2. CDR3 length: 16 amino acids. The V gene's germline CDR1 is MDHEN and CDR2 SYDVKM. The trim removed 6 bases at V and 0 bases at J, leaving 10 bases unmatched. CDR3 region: CASRSTTSGSSYEQYF. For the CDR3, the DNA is TGTGCCAGCAGATCTACTACTAGCGGAAGCTCCTACGAGCAGTACTTC.

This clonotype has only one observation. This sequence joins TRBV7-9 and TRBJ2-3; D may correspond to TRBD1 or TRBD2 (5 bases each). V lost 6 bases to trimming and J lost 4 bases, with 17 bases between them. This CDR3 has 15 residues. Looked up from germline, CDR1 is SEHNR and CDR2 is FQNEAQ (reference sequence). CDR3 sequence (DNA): TGTGCCAGCAGGCCCCCGGGACCGGCGGCAGATACGCAGTATTTT. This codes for CASRPPGPAADTQYF. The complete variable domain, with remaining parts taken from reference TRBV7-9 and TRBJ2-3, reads DTGVSQNPRHKITKRGQNVTFRCDPISEHNRLYWYRQTLGQGPEFLTYFQNEAQLEKSRLLSDRFSAERPKGSFSTLEIQRTEQGDSAMYLCASRPPGPAADTQYFGPGTRLTVL.